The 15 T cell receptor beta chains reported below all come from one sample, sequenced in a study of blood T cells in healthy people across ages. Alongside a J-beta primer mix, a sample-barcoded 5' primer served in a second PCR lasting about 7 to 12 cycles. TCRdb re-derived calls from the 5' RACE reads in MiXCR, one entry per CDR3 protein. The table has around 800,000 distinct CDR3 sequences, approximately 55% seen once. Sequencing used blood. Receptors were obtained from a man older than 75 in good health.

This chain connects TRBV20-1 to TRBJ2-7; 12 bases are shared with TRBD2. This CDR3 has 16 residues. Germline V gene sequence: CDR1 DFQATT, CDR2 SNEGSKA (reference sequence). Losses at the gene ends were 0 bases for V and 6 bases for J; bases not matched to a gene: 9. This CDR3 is CSARDRLAGALAEQYF. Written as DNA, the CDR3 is TGCAGTGCTAGAGATCGACTAGCGGGAGCTTTAGCCGAGCAGTACTTC.

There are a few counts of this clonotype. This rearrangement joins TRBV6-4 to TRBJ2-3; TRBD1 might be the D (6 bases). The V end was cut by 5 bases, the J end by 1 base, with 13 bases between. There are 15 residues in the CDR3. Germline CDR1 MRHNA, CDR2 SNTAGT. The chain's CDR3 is CASSSQGGGTDTQYF. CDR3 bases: TGTGCCAGCAGTTCACAGGGTGGAGGCACAGATACGCAGTATTTT.

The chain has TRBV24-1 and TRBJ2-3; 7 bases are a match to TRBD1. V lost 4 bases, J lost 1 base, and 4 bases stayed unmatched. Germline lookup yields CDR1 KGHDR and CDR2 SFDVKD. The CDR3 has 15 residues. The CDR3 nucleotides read TGTGCCACCAGTGACCGGGACAGAGGCACAGATACGCAGTATTTT. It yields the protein CATSDRDRGTDTQYF.

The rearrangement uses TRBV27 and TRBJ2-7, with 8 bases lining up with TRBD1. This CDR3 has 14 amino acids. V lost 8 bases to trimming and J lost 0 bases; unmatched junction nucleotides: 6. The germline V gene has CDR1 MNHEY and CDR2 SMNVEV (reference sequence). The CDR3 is CASGLTGGSYEQYF. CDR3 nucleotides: TGTGCCAGCGGCCTCACAGGGGGCTCCTACGAGCAGTACTTC.

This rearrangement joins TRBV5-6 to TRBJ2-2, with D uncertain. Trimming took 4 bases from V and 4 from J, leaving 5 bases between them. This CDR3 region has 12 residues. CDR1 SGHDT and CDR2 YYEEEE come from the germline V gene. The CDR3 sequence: CASSLTTGELFF. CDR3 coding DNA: TGTGCCAGCAGCCTTACCACCGGGGAGCTGTTTTTT.

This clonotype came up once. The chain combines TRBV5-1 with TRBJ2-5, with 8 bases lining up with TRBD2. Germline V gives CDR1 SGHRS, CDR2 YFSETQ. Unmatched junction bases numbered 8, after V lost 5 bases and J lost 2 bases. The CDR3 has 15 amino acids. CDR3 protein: CASRLQSGSQETQYF. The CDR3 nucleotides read TGCGCCAGCAGATTACAGAGCGGGAGTCAAGAGACCCAGTACTTC.

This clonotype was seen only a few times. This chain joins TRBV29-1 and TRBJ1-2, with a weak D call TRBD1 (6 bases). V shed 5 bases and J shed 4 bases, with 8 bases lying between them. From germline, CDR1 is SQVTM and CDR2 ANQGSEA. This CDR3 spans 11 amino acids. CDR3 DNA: TGCAGCGTTCGGGACACCTATGGCTACACCTTC. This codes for CSVRDTYGYTF.

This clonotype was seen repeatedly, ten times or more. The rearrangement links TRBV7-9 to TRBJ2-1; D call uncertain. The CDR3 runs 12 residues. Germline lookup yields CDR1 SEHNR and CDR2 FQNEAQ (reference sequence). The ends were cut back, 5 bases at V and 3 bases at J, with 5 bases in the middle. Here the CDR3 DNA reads TGTGCCAGCAGCATCCTCTACAATGAGCAGTTCTTC. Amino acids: CASSILYNEQFF.

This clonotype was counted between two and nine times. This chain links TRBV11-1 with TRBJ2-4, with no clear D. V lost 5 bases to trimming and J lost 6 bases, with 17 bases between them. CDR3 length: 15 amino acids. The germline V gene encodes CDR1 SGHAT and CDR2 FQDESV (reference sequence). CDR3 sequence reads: CASSLGAGLGNIQYF. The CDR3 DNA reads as TGTGCCAGCAGCCTTGGTGCAGGTTTGGGAAACATTCAGTACTTC.

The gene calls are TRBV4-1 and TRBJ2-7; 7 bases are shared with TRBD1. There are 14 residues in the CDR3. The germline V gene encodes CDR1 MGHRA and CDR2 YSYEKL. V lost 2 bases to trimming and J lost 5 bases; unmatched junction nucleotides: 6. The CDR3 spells CASSQRTGDDEQYF. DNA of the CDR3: TGCGCCAGCAGCCAACGAACAGGGGACGACGAGCAGTACTTC.

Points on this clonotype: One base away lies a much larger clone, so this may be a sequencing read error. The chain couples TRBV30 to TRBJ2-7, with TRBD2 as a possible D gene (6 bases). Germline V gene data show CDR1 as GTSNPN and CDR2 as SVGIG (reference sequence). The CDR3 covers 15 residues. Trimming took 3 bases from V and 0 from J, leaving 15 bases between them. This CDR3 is CAWRRTAGFSYEQYF. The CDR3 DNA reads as TGTGCCTGGAGAAGAACGGCGGGATTCTCCTACGAGCAGTACTTC.

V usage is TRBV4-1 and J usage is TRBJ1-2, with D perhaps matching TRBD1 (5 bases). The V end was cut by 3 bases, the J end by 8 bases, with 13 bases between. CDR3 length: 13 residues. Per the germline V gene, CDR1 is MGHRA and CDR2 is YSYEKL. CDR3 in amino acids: CASSQPGLWGYTF. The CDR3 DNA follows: TGCGCCAGCAGCCAGCCGGGACTGTGGGGCTACACCTTC.

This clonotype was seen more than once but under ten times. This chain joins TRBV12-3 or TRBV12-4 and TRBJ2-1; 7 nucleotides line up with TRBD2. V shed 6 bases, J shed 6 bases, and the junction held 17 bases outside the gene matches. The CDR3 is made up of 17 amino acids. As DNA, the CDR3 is TGTGCCAGCAGCCTAACCACGACCGGGACTACTCTCAATGAGCAGTTCTTC. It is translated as CASSLTTTGTTLNEQFF.

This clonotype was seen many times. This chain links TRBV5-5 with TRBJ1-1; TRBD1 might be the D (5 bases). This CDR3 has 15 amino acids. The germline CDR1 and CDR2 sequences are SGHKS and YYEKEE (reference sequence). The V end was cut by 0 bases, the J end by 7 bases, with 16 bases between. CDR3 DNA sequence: TGTGCCAGCAGCTTGGCGATCCGAGGGGTGAATGAAGCTTTCTTT. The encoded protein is CASSLAIRGVNEAFF.

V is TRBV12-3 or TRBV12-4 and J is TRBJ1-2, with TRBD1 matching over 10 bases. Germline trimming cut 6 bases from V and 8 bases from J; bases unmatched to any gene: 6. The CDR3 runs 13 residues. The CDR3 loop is CASRRQGAQGYTF. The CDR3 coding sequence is TGTGCCAGCAGGAGACAGGGGGCGCAGGGCTACACCTTC.